The next 2 T cell receptor beta chains were all read from a single sample in a study of cytomegalovirus exposure and HLA in healthy donors. This PCR relied on a set of 60 Vbeta primers and 13 Jbeta primers. The table came from immunoSEQ multiplex PCR; TCRdb's copy has only in-frame clones and leaves some out. The sample includes 150,000 to 200,000 clones, under 80% of them seen just once. The sample taken for sequencing was PBMCs. The origin of the receptors is a woman aged 25 to 39 in good health and CMV-seropositive.

The V and J genes are TRBV10-1 and TRBJ2-7; 9 bases are a match to TRBD2. The CDR3 is 16 residues long. Trimming took 0 bases from V and 0 from J; bases not matched to a gene: 3. Looked up from germline, CDR1 is WNHNN and CDR2 is SYGVQD (reference sequence). Here the CDR3 reads CASSESSSGSSYEQYF. The CDR3 nucleotides are TGCGCCAGCAGTGAGTCCAGTAGCGGGAGCTCCTACGAGCAGTACTTC.

The V and J genes are TRBV15 and TRBJ2-5, with D possibly matching TRBD2 (5 bases). Germline assignment: CDR1 LNHNV and CDR2 YYDKDF (reference sequence). Trimming stripped 6 bases from V and 4 bases from J, with 18 bases between. The CDR3 contains 15 residues. The CDR3 DNA reads as TGTGCCACCAGGCGGGCGAGCTCCCAATTAGAGACCCAGTACTTC. It encodes CATRRASSQLETQYF.